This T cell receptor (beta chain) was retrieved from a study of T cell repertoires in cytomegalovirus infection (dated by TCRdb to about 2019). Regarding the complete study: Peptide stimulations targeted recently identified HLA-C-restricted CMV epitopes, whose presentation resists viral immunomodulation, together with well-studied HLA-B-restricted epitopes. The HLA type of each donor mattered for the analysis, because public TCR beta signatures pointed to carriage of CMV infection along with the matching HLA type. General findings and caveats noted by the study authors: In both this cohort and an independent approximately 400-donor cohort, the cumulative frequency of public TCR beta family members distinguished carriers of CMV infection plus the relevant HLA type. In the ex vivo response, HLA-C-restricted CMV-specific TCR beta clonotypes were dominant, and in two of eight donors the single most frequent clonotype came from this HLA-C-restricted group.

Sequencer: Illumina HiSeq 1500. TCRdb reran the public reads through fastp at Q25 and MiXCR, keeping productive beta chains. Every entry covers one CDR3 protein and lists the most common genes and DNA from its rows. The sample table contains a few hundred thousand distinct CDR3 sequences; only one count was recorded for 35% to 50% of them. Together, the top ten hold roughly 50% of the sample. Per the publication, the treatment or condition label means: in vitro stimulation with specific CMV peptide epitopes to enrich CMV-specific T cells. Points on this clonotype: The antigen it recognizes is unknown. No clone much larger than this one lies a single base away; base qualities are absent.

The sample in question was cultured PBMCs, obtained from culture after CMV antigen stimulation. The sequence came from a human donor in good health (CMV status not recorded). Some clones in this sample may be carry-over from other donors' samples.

Read as DNA, the sequence is TGTGCCACCTCGGGGGGACTTGCAACTAATGAAAAACTGTTTTTT. This is translated as CATSGGLATNEKLFF. The V gene is TRBV7-9 and the J gene is TRBJ1-4, and perhaps TRBD1 as D gene, on 5 matching bases. V lost 10 bases and J lost 0 bases; the stretch between them is 15 bases long. The CDR3 has 15 amino acids, counting the end cysteine and phenylalanine. Left in the record is the CDR3 DNA by itself, 45 bases read in frame from the first base. The germline V gene encodes CDR1 SEHNR and CDR2 FQNEAQ (reference sequence).